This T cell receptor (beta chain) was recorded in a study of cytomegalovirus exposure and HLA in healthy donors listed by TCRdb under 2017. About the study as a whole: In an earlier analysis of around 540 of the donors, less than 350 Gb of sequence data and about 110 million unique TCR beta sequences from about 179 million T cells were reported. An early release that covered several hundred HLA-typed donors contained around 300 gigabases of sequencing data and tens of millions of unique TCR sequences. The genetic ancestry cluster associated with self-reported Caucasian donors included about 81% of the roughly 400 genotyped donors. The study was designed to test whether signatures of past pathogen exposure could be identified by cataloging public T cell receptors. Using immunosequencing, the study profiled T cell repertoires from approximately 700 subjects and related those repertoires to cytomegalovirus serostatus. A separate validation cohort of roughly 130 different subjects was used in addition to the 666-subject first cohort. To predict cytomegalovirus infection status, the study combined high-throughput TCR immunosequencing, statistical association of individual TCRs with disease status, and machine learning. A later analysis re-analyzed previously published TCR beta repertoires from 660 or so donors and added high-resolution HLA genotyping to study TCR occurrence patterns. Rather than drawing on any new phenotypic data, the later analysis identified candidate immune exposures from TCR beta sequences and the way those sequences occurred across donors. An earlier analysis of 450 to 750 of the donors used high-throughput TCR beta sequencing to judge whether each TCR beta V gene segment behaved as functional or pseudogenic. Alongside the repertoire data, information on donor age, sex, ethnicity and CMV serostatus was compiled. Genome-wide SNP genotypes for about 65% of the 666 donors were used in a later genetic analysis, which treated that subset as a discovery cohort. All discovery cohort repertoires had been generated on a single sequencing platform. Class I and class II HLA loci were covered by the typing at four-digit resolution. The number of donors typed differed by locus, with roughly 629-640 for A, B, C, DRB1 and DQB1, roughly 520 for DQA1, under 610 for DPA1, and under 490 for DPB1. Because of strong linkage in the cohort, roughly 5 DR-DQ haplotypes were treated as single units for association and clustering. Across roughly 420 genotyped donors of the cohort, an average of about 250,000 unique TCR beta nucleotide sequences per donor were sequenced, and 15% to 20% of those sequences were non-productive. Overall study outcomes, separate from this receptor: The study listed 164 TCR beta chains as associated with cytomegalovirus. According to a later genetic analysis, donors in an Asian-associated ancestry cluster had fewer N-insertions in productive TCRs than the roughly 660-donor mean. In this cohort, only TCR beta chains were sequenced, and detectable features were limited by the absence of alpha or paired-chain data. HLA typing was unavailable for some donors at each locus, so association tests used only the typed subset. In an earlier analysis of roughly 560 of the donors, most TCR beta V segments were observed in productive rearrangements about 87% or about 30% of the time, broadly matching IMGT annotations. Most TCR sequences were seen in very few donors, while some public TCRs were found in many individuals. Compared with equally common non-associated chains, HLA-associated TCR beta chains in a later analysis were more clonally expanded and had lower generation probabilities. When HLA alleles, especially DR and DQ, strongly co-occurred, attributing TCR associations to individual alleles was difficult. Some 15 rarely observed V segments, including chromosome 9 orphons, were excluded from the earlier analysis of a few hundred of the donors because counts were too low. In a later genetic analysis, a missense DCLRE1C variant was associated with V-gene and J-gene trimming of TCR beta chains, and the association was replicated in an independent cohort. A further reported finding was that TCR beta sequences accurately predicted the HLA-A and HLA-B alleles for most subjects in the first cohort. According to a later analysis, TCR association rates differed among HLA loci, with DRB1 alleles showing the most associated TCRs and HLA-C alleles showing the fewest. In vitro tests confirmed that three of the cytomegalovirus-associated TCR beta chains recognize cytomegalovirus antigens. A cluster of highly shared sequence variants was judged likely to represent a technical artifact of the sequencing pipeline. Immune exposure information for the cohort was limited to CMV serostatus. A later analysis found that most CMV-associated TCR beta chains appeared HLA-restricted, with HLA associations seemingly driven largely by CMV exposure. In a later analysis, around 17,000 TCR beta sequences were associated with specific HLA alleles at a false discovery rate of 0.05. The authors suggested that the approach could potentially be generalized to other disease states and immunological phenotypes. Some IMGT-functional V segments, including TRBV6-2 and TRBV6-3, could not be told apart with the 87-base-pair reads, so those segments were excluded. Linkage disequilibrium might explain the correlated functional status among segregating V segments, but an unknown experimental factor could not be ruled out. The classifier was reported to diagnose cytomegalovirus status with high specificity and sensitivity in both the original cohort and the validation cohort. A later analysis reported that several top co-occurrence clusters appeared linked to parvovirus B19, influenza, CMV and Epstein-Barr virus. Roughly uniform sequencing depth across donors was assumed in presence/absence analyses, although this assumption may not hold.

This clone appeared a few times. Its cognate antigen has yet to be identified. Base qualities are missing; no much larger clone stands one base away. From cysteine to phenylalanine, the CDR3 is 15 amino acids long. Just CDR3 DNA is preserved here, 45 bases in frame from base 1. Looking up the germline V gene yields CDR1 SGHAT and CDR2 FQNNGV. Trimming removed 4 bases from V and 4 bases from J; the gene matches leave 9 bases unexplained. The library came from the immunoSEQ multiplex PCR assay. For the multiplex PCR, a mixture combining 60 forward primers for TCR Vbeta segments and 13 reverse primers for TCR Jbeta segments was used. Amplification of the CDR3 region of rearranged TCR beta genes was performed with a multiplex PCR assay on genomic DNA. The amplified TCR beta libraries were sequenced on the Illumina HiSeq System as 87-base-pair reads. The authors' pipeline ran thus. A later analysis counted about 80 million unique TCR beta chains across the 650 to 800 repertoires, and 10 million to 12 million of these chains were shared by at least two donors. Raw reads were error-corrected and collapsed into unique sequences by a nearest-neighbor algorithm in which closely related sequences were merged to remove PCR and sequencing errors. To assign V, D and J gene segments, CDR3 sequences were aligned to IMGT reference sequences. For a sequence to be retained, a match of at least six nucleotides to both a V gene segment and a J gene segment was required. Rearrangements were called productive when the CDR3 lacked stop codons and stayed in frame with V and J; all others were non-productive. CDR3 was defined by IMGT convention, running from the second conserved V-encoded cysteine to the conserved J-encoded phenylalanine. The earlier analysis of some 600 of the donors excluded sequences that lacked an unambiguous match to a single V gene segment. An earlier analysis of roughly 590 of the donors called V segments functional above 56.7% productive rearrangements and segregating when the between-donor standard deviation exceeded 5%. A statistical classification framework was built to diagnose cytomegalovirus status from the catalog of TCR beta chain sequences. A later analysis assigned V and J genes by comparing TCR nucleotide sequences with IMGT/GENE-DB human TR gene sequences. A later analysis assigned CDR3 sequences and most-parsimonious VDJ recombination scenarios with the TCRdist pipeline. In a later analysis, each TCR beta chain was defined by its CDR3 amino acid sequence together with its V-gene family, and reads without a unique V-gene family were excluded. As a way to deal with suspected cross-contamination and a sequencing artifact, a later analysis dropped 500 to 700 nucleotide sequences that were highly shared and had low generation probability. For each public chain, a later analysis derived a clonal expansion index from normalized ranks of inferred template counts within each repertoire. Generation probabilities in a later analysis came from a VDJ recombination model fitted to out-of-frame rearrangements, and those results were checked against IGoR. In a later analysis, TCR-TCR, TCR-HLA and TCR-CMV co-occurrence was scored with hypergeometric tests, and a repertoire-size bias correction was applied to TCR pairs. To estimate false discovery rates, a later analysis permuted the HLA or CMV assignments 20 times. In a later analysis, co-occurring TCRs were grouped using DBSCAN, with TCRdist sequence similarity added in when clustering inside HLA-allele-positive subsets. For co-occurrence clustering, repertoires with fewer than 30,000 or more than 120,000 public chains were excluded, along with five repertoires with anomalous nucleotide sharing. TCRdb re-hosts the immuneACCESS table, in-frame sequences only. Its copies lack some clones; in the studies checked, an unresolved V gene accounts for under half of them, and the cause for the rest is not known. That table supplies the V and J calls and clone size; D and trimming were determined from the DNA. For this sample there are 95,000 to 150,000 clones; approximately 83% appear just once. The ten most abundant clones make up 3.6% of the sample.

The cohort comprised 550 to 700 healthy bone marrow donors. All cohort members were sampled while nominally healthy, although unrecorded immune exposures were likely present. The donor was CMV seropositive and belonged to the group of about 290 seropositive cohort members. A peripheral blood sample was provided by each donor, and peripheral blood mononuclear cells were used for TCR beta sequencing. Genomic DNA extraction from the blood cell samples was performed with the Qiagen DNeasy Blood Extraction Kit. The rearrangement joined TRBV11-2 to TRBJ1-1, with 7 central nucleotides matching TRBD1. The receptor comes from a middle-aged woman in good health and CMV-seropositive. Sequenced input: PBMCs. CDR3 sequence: CASSSPRGLGTEAFF. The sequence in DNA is TGTGCCAGCAGCTCCCCCAGGGGGTTGGGCACTGAAGCTTTCTTT.